Shown below are 10 T cell receptor beta chains from a single sample sequenced in a study of identical twins (dated by TCRdb to between 2015 and 2016). Receptors were amplified or captured by 5' RACE. TCRdb names Illumina HiSeq 2000 as the instrument used. TCRdb passed the public sequencing reads through fastp at Q25 and MiXCR, retaining productive beta sequences. Rows are unified per CDR3 protein, each entry keeping the most common DNA and genes. The sample table shows more than 350,000 distinct CDR3 sequences, and about 9% are seen once. The top ten hold roughly 8.7% of the sample. The sequenced sample was naive T cells sorted from blood. This specimen's cell subset or site label, per the study, means: cells isolated with a human naive T-cell isolation kit. These receptors all stem from a woman between 50 and 59 years old in good health.

The V gene is TRBV5-4, the J gene TRBJ2-3; 10 nucleotides line up with TRBD2. V lost 4 bases, J lost 3 bases, and 8 bases stayed unmatched. The CDR3 extends over 16 amino acids. From germline, CDR1 is SGHNT and CDR2 YYREEE (reference sequence). CDR3 sequence (DNA): TGTGCCAGCAGCGGTGCCGGGACTAGCGCAACAGATACGCAGTATTTT. Protein sequence: CASSGAGTSATDTQYF.

Worth noting for this clonotype: Possible read error: a much larger clone is one base away. The rearrangement joins TRBV3-1 to TRBJ2-7; maybe TRBD2 (5 bases). The V and J ends lost 0 bases and 9 bases respectively, with 18 bases between them. The CDR3 extends over 15 amino acids. Germline V lookup: CDR1 LGHDT, CDR2 YNNKEL (reference sequence). In DNA, the CDR3 is TGTGCCAGCAGCCAAGACCCCGGACTGGATCTGGGGCAGTACTTC. Its protein is CASSQDPGLDLGQYF.

This chain joins TRBV7-2 and TRBJ1-4, with D hard to call. V lost 3 bases and J lost 4, with 12 bases in between. The CDR3 covers 15 residues. Germline CDR1 is SGHTA and CDR2 is FQGNSA. The CDR3 is CASSFSGSVNEKLFF. CDR3 DNA sequence: TGTGCCAGCAGCTTTAGCGGGTCCGTTAATGAAAAACTGTTTTTT.

This chain joins TRBV5-5 and TRBJ2-2; 12 nucleotides align to TRBD2. Trimming at V came to 6 bases and at J to 5 bases, leaving 11 bases not matched to a gene. The CDR3 loop spans 17 amino acids. The germline gives CDR1 SGHKS, CDR2 YYEKEE (reference sequence). As DNA, the CDR3 is TGTGCCAGCAACCGAGATGGACTAGCGGGAAGGACCGGGGAGCTGTTTTTT. The encoded protein is CASNRDGLAGRTGELFF.

This clonotype was counted only a few times. This chain links TRBV29-1 with TRBJ1-1; TRBD1 is a possible D gene (5 bases). The CDR3 is 13 residues long. Between the trimmed V and J ends, which lost 2 bases and 1 base, there was a span of 8 bases. CDR1 SQVTM and CDR2 ANQGSEA come from the germline V gene. This CDR3 reads CSVEPQGNTEAFF. The CDR3 DNA follows: TGCAGCGTTGAACCCCAGGGGAACACTGAAGCTTTCTTT.

V gene TRBV2 combines with J gene TRBJ2-7; 7 bases align to TRBD1. This CDR3 comprises 14 residues. The germline V gene encodes CDR1 SNHLY and CDR2 FYNNEI. J gave up 2 bases and V 6 bases, and 7 bases lay outside the gene matches. CDR3 in amino acids: CASRELGQAYEQYF. CDR3 in DNA: TGTGCCAGCAGGGAACTCGGACAGGCCTACGAGCAGTACTTC.

This clonotype was counted ten times or more. The chain has TRBV9 and TRBJ2-2, with 14 positions matching TRBD2. CDR1 is SGDLS, CDR2 YYNGEE, per germline. Trimming took 0 bases from V and 0 from J; bases not matched to a gene: 7. The CDR3 loop spans 20 amino acids. The CDR3 loop is CASSVARLAGGFANTGELFF. The CDR3 DNA is TGTGCCAGCAGCGTAGCTCGACTAGCGGGAGGGTTCGCGAACACCGGGGAGCTGTTTTTT.

The genes are TRBV12-3 or TRBV12-4 and TRBJ2-3; D is uncertain. The CDR3 is made up of 13 amino acids. Trimming pared 4 bases from V and 1 base from J, leaving 6 bases between. The DNA of the CDR3 is TGTGCCAGCAGTTCGACCGGCACAGATACGCAGTATTTT. The encoded protein is CASSSTGTDTQYF.

This clonotype has more than one count but fewer than ten. The chain combines TRBV7-8 with TRBJ2-1; TRBD2 might be the D (5 bases). Per the germline V gene, CDR1 is SGHVS and CDR2 is FQNEAQ. CDR3 length equals 14 residues. V lost 1 base and J 10 bases, leaving 14 bases between the germline ends. CDR3 sequence (DNA): TGTGCCAGCAGCTTAGTAGGAGGCTGGGCCGAGCAGTTCTTC. Residues: CASSLVGGWAEQFF.

This clonotype was picked up a small number of times. V usage is TRBV27 and J usage is TRBJ1-5, with 7 bases matching TRBD1. The CDR3 consists of 14 residues. From germline, CDR1 is MNHEY and CDR2 SMNVEV (reference sequence). V lost 5 bases and J lost 7; bases outside the gene matches: 8. This CDR3 is CASSENRGSQPQHF. The CDR3 bases are TGTGCCAGCAGTGAAAACAGGGGATCCCAGCCCCAGCATTTT.